Below are 20 T cell receptor beta chains sequenced from a single sample in a study of graft-versus-host responses after intestinal transplantation. Here immunoSEQ multiplex PCR was the method, and the copy in TCRdb shows in-frame clones only, minus some. The data show some 44,000 clones, approximately 94% seen once. Specimen: PBMCs, collected approximately 350 days after intestinal transplant. All receptors come from a human patient who received an intestinal transplant, so some T cells may come from the graft donor.

The rearrangement uses TRBV9 and TRBJ2-3; TRBD1 or TRBD2 may be the D gene (5 bases each). Trimming stripped 3 bases from V and 9 bases from J, with 14 bases between. Germline V gene lookup returns CDR1 SGDLS and CDR2 YYNGEE. The CDR3 loop spans 13 amino acids. CDR3 in amino acids: CASSAPRGATQYF. The CDR3 bases are TGTGCCAGCAGCGCCCCTCGGGGCGCCACGCAGTATTTT.

CDR3 amino acids: CATSRDYQPQHF. CDR3 sequence (DNA): TGTGCCACCAGCAGAGATTACCAGCCCCAGCATTTT. The chain joins TRBV15 to TRBJ1-5; D remains ambiguous. V lost 0 bases and J lost 7, with 4 bases in between. The CDR3 runs to 12 residues. Germline V CDR1 and CDR2: LNHNV, YYDKDF (reference sequence).

The chain is built from TRBV19 and TRBJ2-1; D remains ambiguous. V dropped 6 bases and J dropped 5 bases, with 8 bases sitting between them. Per germline, CDR1 LNHDA and CDR2 SQIVND (reference sequence). The CDR3 runs to 12 residues. The DNA for the CDR3 is TGTGCCAGTAGGAGTCAGAACAATGAGCAGTTCTTC. It yields the protein CASRSQNNEQFF.

This clone was seen a single time. The chain combines TRBV5-4 with TRBJ2-7; D remains ambiguous. V was trimmed by 0 bases and J by 3 bases, leaving 13 bases between them. The germline V gene has CDR1 SGHNT and CDR2 YYREEE (reference sequence). The CDR3 covers 15 residues. CDR3 DNA: TGTGCCAGCAGCTTGGCCGTAGGGCCAAGCTACGAGCAGTACTTC. Translated: CASSLAVGPSYEQYF.

The count of this clone is one. The CDR3 here is CASSDGNTGELFF. The CDR3 region has the DNA TGCGCCAGCAGTGACGGGAACACCGGGGAGCTGTTTTTT. The chain carries TRBV10-1 and TRBJ2-2; D is undetermined. There are 13 residues in the CDR3. CDR1 is WNHNN, CDR2 SYGVQD, per germline (reference sequence). V was trimmed by 3 bases and J by 1 base, leaving 3 bases between them.

V is TRBV6-5 and J is TRBJ1-6; D is perhaps TRBD1 (5 bases). Trimming pared 2 bases from V and 8 bases from J, leaving 10 bases between. The CDR3 is 14 amino acids. The germline V gene encodes CDR1 MNHEY and CDR2 SVGAGI. For the CDR3, the DNA is TGTGCCAGCAGTTACGCGGGGGGGGATTCACCCCTCCACTTT. As protein: CASSYAGGDSPLHF.

V is TRBV4-1 and J is TRBJ1-2; D may be TRBD1 (5 bases). Trimming removed 1 base from V and 2 bases from J, with 11 bases in between. The germline V gene encodes CDR1 MGHRA and CDR2 YSYEKL. The CDR3 spans 15 residues. CDR3 loop: CASSQGAGSNYGYTF. Written as DNA, the CDR3 is TGCGCCAGCAGCCAAGGGGCAGGGTCCAACTATGGCTACACCTTC.

The chain uses TRBV7-6 and TRBJ2-1; 10 bases map to TRBD2. This CDR3 is built from 14 residues. V trimming: 5 bases; J trimming: 14 bases; junction bases outside the gene matches: 12. Germline V gene sequence: CDR1 SGHVS, CDR2 FNYEAQ. CDR3 residues: CASSAKREGQVEFF. The CDR3 DNA sequence: TGTGCCAGCAGCGCTAAGCGGGAGGGACAGGTCGAGTTCTTC.

V is TRBV5-1 and J is TRBJ1-1; D is ambiguous. V lost 0 bases and J 6 bases, leaving 15 bases between the germline ends. Germline V gene data show CDR1 as SGHRS and CDR2 as YFSETQ. CDR3 length: 15 amino acids. The CDR3 is CASSLEEGISSEAFF. In nucleotides, the CDR3 is TGCGCCAGCAGCTTGGAAGAGGGAATTAGCTCTGAAGCTTTCTTT.

This chain connects TRBV6-6 to TRBJ2-5; 10 nucleotides agree with TRBD2. V lost 4 bases and J lost 4; bases outside the gene matches: 3. Germline assignment: CDR1 MNHNY and CDR2 SVGAGI (reference sequence). The CDR3 contains 14 residues. The CDR3 DNA reads TGTGCCAGCAGTTTAGCGGGAGGATCAGAGACCCAGTACTTC. It is translated as CASSLAGGSETQYF.

The gene calls are TRBV9 and TRBJ1-5; D possibly corresponds to TRBD1 (5 bases). Deletions cut 4 bases from V and 6 bases from J, with 14 bases between. Germline loops: CDR1 SGDLS, CDR2 YYNGEE. This CDR3 region has 14 residues. Here the CDR3 reads CASSSMGGGQPQHF. The CDR3 nucleotides are TGTGCCAGCAGCTCGATGGGGGGTGGTCAGCCCCAGCATTTT.

The J gene is TRBJ2-1, the V gene TRBV10-1; D unclear. The V gene lost 2 bases and the J gene lost 8 bases, with 10 bases spanning the gap. Germline V gene sequence: CDR1 WNHNN, CDR2 SYGVQD (reference sequence). The CDR3 is 13 amino acids. The chain's CDR3 is CASSEIEGYEQFF. The CDR3 coding sequence is TGCGCCAGCAGTGAGATAGAAGGATATGAGCAGTTCTTC.

The chain combines TRBV30 with TRBJ1-2; D call uncertain. The CDR3 is 10 amino acids. Germline V CDR1 and CDR2: GTSNPN, SVGIG (reference sequence). Trimming took 5 bases from V and 2 from J, leaving 3 bases between them. The CDR3 DNA reads TGTGCCTGGGAGAACTATGGCTACACCTTC. Its protein is CAWENYGYTF.

The chain employs TRBV4-2 and TRBJ1-5; D uncertain. This CDR3 spans 15 amino acids. Trimming stripped 0 bases from V and 5 bases from J, with 11 bases between. Germline V gene data show CDR1 as LGHNA and CDR2 as YNFKEQ. CDR3 region: CASSQDGRAHQPQHF. The CDR3 DNA sequence: TGTGCCAGCAGCCAAGATGGTAGGGCCCATCAGCCCCAGCATTTT.

This chain uses TRBV7-7 with TRBJ2-5; the match to TRBD1 covers 11 bases. Trimming at V came to 5 bases and at J to 1 base, leaving 3 bases not matched to a gene. CDR3 length equals 15 residues. From germline, CDR1 is SSHAT and CDR2 FNYEAQ (reference sequence). The CDR3 here is CASSPGTGGQETQYF. DNA for the CDR3: TGTGCCAGCAGCCCCGGGACAGGGGGCCAAGAGACCCAGTACTTC.

The chain couples TRBV29-1 to TRBJ2-1; D is undetermined. The CDR3 is made up of 14 amino acids. With 3 bases removed from V and 0 bases from J, the gap between germline ends came to 9 bases. CDR1 SQVTM and CDR2 ANQGSEA come from the germline V gene. The CDR3 loop reads CSVDGGSSYNEQFF. As DNA, the CDR3 is TGCAGCGTTGATGGCGGTAGCTCCTACAATGAGCAGTTCTTC.

This clone came up a few times. The J gene is TRBJ1-6, the V gene TRBV7-9, with TRBD1 as a possible D gene (5 bases). The CDR3 sequence is 16 residues long. Trimming pared 8 bases from V and 5 bases from J, leaving 19 bases between. Germline lookup yields CDR1 SEHNR and CDR2 FQNEAQ (reference sequence). Here the CDR3 DNA reads TGTGCCAGCTCCGGGGGGGAGGGCCTTAATAATTCACCCCTCCACTTT. Its protein product is CASSGGEGLNNSPLHF.

The genes are TRBV11-2 and TRBJ2-3, with no clear D. The CDR3 is 17 residues long. Germline V lookup: CDR1 SGHAT, CDR2 FQNNGV. The V end was cut by 5 bases, the J end by 3 bases, with 21 bases between. The CDR3 bases are TGTGCCAGCAGCCTACGAGAGGCGTATCTAAGAACAGATACGCAGTATTTT. Translating it yields CASSLREAYLRTDTQYF.

The chain recombines TRBV9 with TRBJ2-7; TRBD2 is a possible D gene (6 bases). The CDR3 consists of 14 residues. V gave up 0 bases and J gave up 2 bases, with 9 bases separating them. Germline assignment: CDR1 SGDLS and CDR2 YYNGEE. The CDR3 here is CASSVEAGTYEQYF. The CDR3 DNA follows: TGTGCCAGCAGCGTAGAGGCGGGAACCTACGAGCAGTACTTC.

This chain joins TRBV9 and TRBJ2-7; D remains unclear. Trimming pared 2 bases from V and 6 bases from J, leaving 12 bases between. CDR1 is SGDLS and CDR2 is YYNGEE in the germline V gene. The CDR3 sequence is 13 residues long. The chain's CDR3 is CASSVVSLGEQYF. CDR3 DNA sequence: TGTGCCAGCAGCGTTGTGAGTTTGGGCGAGCAGTACTTC. Full variable domain (rest looked up from reference TRBV9 and TRBJ2-7): DSGVTQTPKHLITATGQRVTLRCSPRSGDLSVYWYQQSLDQGLQFLIQYYNGEERAKGNILERFSAQQFPDLHSELNLSSLELGDSALYFCASSVVSLGEQYFGPGTRLTVT.